The clone carrying this TCR beta chain has just a few counts. Its antigen remains unidentified. This could be a read error, since a much larger clone is one nucleotide away. The data stem from a study of blood T cells in healthy people across ages. Study-wide points: TCR beta diversity, measured per million T cells, fell in a roughly linear way with age.

Every sample had a minimum of 6.5 million PBMCs isolated. V shed 6 bases and J shed 0 bases, with 8 bases lying between them. The CDR3 consists of 13 residues. Germline V CDR1 and CDR2: ENHRY, SYGVKD. Alongside a J-beta primer mix, a sample-barcoded 5' primer served in a second PCR lasting about 7 to 11 cycles. The template-switch adaptor was a 5' adaptor with 12 random nucleotides. It tagged each cDNA molecule. TCRdb re-analysed the 5' RACE reads in MiXCR, keeping a single row per CDR3 protein. In the table there are around 870,000 distinct CDR3 sequences, around 30% of which are singletons. The sequenced material came from blood. The chain has TRBV10-3 and TRBJ2-5; D gene uncertain. The sequence came from a woman at least 80 years old in good health. For the CDR3, the DNA is TGTGCCATCAGGGAACAGCACCAAGAGACCCAGTACTTC. Protein: CAIREQHQETQYF.